Listed here are 10 T cell receptor beta chains from one sample, sequenced in a study of OX40 agonist ivuxolimab in advanced cancers. The repertoire was sequenced with immunoSEQ multiplex PCR; TCRdb's copy has only in-frame clones and lacks some. Counted here are more than 9,500 clones, more than 80% occurring once; the ten biggest clones make up about 14%. The sample in question was CD4+ or CD8+ T cells sorted from blood, obtained in a trial of the OX40 agonist ivuxolimab. All receptors derive from an adult with an advanced solid tumor such as melanoma, head and neck, liver or kidney cancer.

The J gene is TRBJ2-3, the V gene TRBV19; D gene uncertain. Germline CDR1 reads LNHDA; CDR2 reads SQIVND (reference sequence). The CDR3 sequence is 13 residues long. V gave up 3 bases and J gave up 2 bases, with 6 bases separating them. The DNA of the CDR3 is TGTGCCAGTAGTATCGTCCCCACAGATACGCAGTATTTT. Translated: CASSIVPTDTQYF.

This clone appeared a single time. V usage is TRBV5-1 and J usage is TRBJ1-4, with D unresolved. Trimming left V 0 bases short and J 0 bases short, with 9 bases between. The CDR3 is 16 residues long. Germline V lookup: CDR1 SGHRS, CDR2 YFSETQ. The CDR3 here is CASSLGVVATNEKLFF. CDR3 in DNA: TGCGCCAGCAGCTTGGGCGTGGTAGCAACTAATGAAAAACTGTTTTTT.

The chain couples TRBV2 to TRBJ1-1; D is uncertain. Trimming took off 7 bases at V and 3 bases at J, with 12 bases between the two ends. The germline CDR1 and CDR2 sequences are SNHLY and FYNNEI. The CDR3 runs to 13 residues. DNA of the CDR3: TGTGCCAGCATTCCCCAGGTGGACACTGAAGCTTTCTTT. Translation gives CASIPQVDTEAFF.

This clone was seen a single time. The chain joins TRBV9 to TRBJ2-5; TRBD2 aligns across 15 bases. The DNA end is a closer match to TRBJ2-7, so the J assignment may be wrong. Germline assignment: CDR1 SGDLS and CDR2 YYNGEE. This CDR3 contains 14 residues. The CDR3 DNA follows: TGTGCCAGCAGCAGGGGACTAGCGGGAGGCGAGCAGTACTTC. Amino acids: CASSRGLAGGEQYF.

The rearrangement links TRBV7-9 to TRBJ2-7, with no clear D. CDR1 and CDR2 from the germline V gene are SEHNR and FQNEAQ (reference sequence). The CDR3 runs 13 residues. Trimming pared 5 bases from V and 2 bases from J, leaving 10 bases between. Here the CDR3 DNA reads TGTGCCAGCAGCCCATTGGACGCCTACGAGCAGTACTTC. Amino acid sequence: CASSPLDAYEQYF.

The chain has TRBV4-2 and TRBJ1-1; D might be TRBD1 (5 bases). The germline V and J ends were trimmed by 2 bases and 7 bases, with 17 bases remaining between them. The V gene's germline CDR1 is LGHNA and CDR2 YNFKEQ. The CDR3 has 15 residues. In nucleotides, the CDR3 is TGTGCCAGCAGCCAATACCGGGACCCATCTCTTGAAGCTTTCTTT. Translating it yields CASSQYRDPSLEAFF.

The rearrangement joins TRBV9 to TRBJ1-3; the D gene is possibly TRBD1 (6 bases). Trimming shortened V by 0 bases and J by 6 bases, and 10 bases separated the two germline ends. Germline V gene data show CDR1 as SGDLS and CDR2 as YYNGEE. The CDR3 sequence is 14 residues long. The CDR3 reads CASSVVPGENTIYF. CDR3 coding DNA: TGTGCCAGCAGCGTAGTGCCAGGGGAAAACACCATATATTTT.

The gene calls are TRBV6-5 and TRBJ2-1; 12 nucleotides align to TRBD2. Germline CDR1 reads MNHEY; CDR2 reads SVGAGI. Trimming removed 7 bases from V and 4 bases from J; junction bases left unmatched: 5. The CDR3 consists of 15 residues. CDR3 DNA sequence: TGTGCCAGCACCCCTAGCGGGGGGGTATACAATGAGCAGTTCTTC. Translating gives CASTPSGGVYNEQFF.

The chain uses TRBV7-9 and TRBJ2-3, with no clear D. From germline, CDR1 is SEHNR and CDR2 FQNEAQ (reference sequence). The V and J ends lost 1 base and 3 bases respectively, with 8 bases between them. The CDR3 loop spans 14 amino acids. This chain's CDR3 is CASSLVGRTDTQYF. The CDR3 bases are TGTGCCAGCAGCTTAGTAGGTCGAACAGATACGCAGTATTTT.

The rearrangement uses TRBV2 and TRBJ2-2; D could derive from TRBD1 or TRBD2 (7 bases each). This CDR3 has 16 residues. Germline-derived CDR1 and CDR2 are SNHLY and FYNNEI. V dropped 0 bases and J dropped 4 bases, with 12 bases sitting between them. CDR3 sequence reads: CASSEAAGGVTGELFF. CDR3 in DNA: TGTGCCAGCAGTGAAGCCGCAGGGGGGGTCACCGGGGAGCTGTTTTTT.